A single sample is the source of the 23 T cell receptor beta chains below, sequenced in a study of shared clonotypes between healthy human individuals. Only in-frame clones appear in the TCRdb table, and some are missing; sequencing was by immunoSEQ multiplex PCR. The sample lists about 2.4 million clones; 90% to 95% were seen once. Sequencing used naive CD4+ T cells from PBMCs. Sample subset: CD45RA+ positively selected. The source of these receptors is a man between 18 and 35 years old in good health. Some clones in this sample may be carry-over from other donors' samples.

V is TRBV7-2 and J is TRBJ1-3; no firm D call. V shed 8 bases and J shed 10 bases, with 12 bases lying between them. This CDR3 is 11 amino acids long. Germline V gene data show CDR1 as SGHTA and CDR2 as FQGNSA. For the CDR3, the DNA is TGTGCCAGCGGGCCCCGGGGTACCATATATTTT. This codes for CASGPRGTIYF. Full variable domain (rest looked up from reference TRBV7-2 and TRBJ1-3): GAGVSQSPSNKVTEKGKDVELRCDPISGHTALYWYRQSLGQGLEFLIYFQGNSAPDKSGLPSDRFSAERTGGSVSTLTIQRTQQEDSAVYLCASGPRGTIYFGEGSWLTVV.

The chain links TRBV14 to TRBJ2-1, with 12 nucleotides matching TRBD2. CDR1 SGHDN and CDR2 FVKESK come from the germline V gene. This CDR3 spans 16 amino acids. Unmatched junction bases numbered 9, after V lost 5 bases and J lost 7 bases. Here the CDR3 reads CASSTSSGRARNEQFF. CDR3 sequence (DNA): TGTGCCAGCAGCACCTCTAGCGGGAGGGCCCGGAATGAGCAGTTCTTC.

This clone came up a few times. This chain links TRBV19 with TRBJ1-5; no firm D call. This CDR3 spans 15 amino acids. Per germline, CDR1 LNHDA and CDR2 SQIVND (reference sequence). Trimming cost V 7 bases and J 3 bases, with 16 bases left between them. CDR3 sequence (DNA): TGTGCCAGTACCCCGGATGGGAGGGCCAATCAGCCCCAGCATTTT. Residues: CASTPDGRANQPQHF.

In its sample, this clone was seen once. This chain uses TRBV28 with TRBJ2-5, with D perhaps TRBD1 (5 bases). The end of the DNA aligns better with TRBJ2-7, so the J call may be wrong. The germline V gene has CDR1 MDHEN and CDR2 SYDVKM. This CDR3 region has 14 residues. Here the CDR3 reads CASSSSYDSYEQYF. The CDR3 bases are TGTGCCAGCAGTTCCTCATACGACAGCTACGAGCAGTACTTC.

This chain links TRBV6-1 with TRBJ1-6; possible D gene TRBD1, 5 bases. This CDR3 is 15 amino acids long. The V and J ends lost 2 bases and 9 bases respectively, with 14 bases between them. Germline CDR1 reads MNHNS; CDR2 reads SASEGT. The CDR3 coding sequence is TGTGCCAGCAGTGAACTGGGGGGTTCACGTTCACCCCTCCACTTT. Translating it yields CASSELGGSRSPLHF.

J is TRBJ1-6 and V is TRBV25-1; possibly TRBD1 for D (5 bases). The germline gives CDR1 MGHDK, CDR2 SYGVNS. This CDR3 contains 14 residues. Trimming took off 6 bases at V and 6 bases at J, with 12 bases between the two ends. The DNA of the CDR3 is TGTGCCAGCAGGGGGCCCCTCGGTAATTCACCCCTCCACTTT. Protein product: CASRGPLGNSPLHF. Supplemented by reference TRBV25-1 and TRBJ1-6, the full variable domain reads EADIYQTPRYLVIGTGKKITLECSQTMGHDKMYWYQQDPGMELHLIHYSYGVNSTEKGDLSSESTVSRIRTEHFPLTLESARPSHTSQYLCASRGPLGNSPLHFGNGTRLTVT.

As concerns this clone: This specimen includes other DNA sequences encoding the same CDR3. The chain carries TRBV2 and TRBJ2-4; D gene unclear. Trimming removed 4 bases at V and 0 bases at J, with 4 bases between. Germline lookup yields CDR1 SNHLY and CDR2 FYNNEI. CDR3 length equals 13 residues. In DNA form, the CDR3 reads TGTGCCAGCAGTGCAGAAGCCAAAAACATTCAGTACTTC. Protein sequence: CASSAEAKNIQYF.

A note on this clone: The sample holds other DNA sequences that translate to the same CDR3. The chain couples TRBV5-1 to TRBJ2-5; 7 bases fit TRBD2. Germline V gene sequence: CDR1 SGHRS, CDR2 YFSETQ. V was clipped by 0 bases and J by 2 bases; unmatched bases: 7. This CDR3 region has 16 residues. The CDR3 coding sequence is TGCGCCAGCAGCTTGGTTCTAGCGGTAGGACAAGAGACCCAGTACTTC. This sequence encodes CASSLVLAVGQETQYF.

The V gene is TRBV6-6, the J gene TRBJ2-1, with 12 bases lining up with TRBD2. Looked up from germline, CDR1 is MNHNY and CDR2 is SVGAGI (reference sequence). The junction had 3 bases not matched to a gene; V was cut back by 1 base and J by 5 bases. The CDR3 sequence is 16 residues long. The CDR3 DNA sequence: TGTGCCAGCAGTTACTTGAGGACTAGCGGGGACAATGAGCAGTTCTTC. The encoded protein is CASSYLRTSGDNEQFF.

CDR3 amino acids: CASSLVSTGGPYEQFF. CDR3 bases: TGCGCCAGCAGCTTGGTTTCGACGGGAGGGCCCTATGAGCAGTTCTTC. V is TRBV5-1 and J is TRBJ2-1; 8 nucleotides agree with TRBD2. Germline V lookup: CDR1 SGHRS, CDR2 YFSETQ. The trim removed 0 bases at V and 8 bases at J, leaving 10 bases unmatched. The CDR3 extends over 16 amino acids.

Worth noting for this clone: In the same sample, other DNA sequences code for this CDR3. The genes are TRBV5-4 and TRBJ2-5, with D maybe TRBD2 (6 bases). Germline V gene sequence: CDR1 SGHNT, CDR2 YYREEE (reference sequence). V dropped 0 bases and J dropped 2 bases, with 8 bases sitting between them. CDR3 length: 14 amino acids. Written as DNA, the CDR3 is TGTGCCAGCAGCTTGGCGACTAGTCAAGAGACCCAGTACTTC. This encodes CASSLATSQETQYF.

The chain has TRBV2 and TRBJ2-5; TRBD1 or TRBD2 may be the D gene (7 bases each). The CDR3 has 14 amino acids. CDR1 SNHLY and CDR2 FYNNEI come from the germline V gene. The V gene lost 3 bases and the J gene lost 5 bases, with 13 bases spanning the gap. CDR3 sequence (DNA): TGTGCCAGCAGTGATATCCAGGGGGGGGAGACCCAGTACTTC. Its translation is CASSDIQGGETQYF.

The V call is TRBV4-3, the J call TRBJ2-2; D uncertain. The CDR3 covers 17 residues. Trimming removed 1 base from V and 4 bases from J, with 16 bases in between. Germline V lookup: CDR1 LGHNA, CDR2 YSLEER. The CDR3 is CASSQGRLRATTGELFF. The CDR3 bases are TGCGCCAGCAGCCAAGGGCGCCTCCGGGCTACCACCGGGGAGCTGTTTTTT.

The chain has TRBV19 and TRBJ1-1; 10 bases are a match to TRBD1. The V gene end was trimmed by 9 bases and the J gene end by 4 bases; junction bases not matched to a gene: 8. Germline V gene sequence: CDR1 LNHDA, CDR2 SQIVND (reference sequence). The CDR3 runs to 14 residues. CDR3 protein: CASAWGTGATEAFF. CDR3 nucleotides: TGTGCCAGCGCCTGGGGGACAGGGGCCACTGAAGCTTTCTTT.

V and J are TRBV28 and TRBJ2-7; 12 bases line up with TRBD2. The CDR3 is made up of 18 amino acids. Germline V CDR1 and CDR2: MDHEN, SYDVKM. V lost 2 bases to trimming and J lost 3 bases; unmatched junction nucleotides: 11. The CDR3 loop reads CASSLGRLAGGLIYEQYF. In DNA, the CDR3 is TGTGCCAGCAGTTTAGGGAGGCTAGCGGGAGGGCTTATCTACGAGCAGTACTTC.

This chain connects TRBV28 to TRBJ1-1; D gene uncertain. Looked up from germline, CDR1 is MDHEN and CDR2 is SYDVKM. This CDR3 has 15 residues. With 2 bases removed from V and 5 bases from J, the gap between germline ends came to 15 bases. For the CDR3, the DNA is TGTGCCAGCAGTTTAGGTTCAATTGGGGTTACTGAAGCTTTCTTT. It translates to CASSLGSIGVTEAFF.

The V call is TRBV7-6, the J call TRBJ1-1, with no clear D. The CDR3 has 14 amino acids. With 2 bases removed from V and 6 bases from J, the gap between germline ends came to 13 bases. Germline-derived CDR1 and CDR2 are SGHVS and FNYEAQ. CDR3 residues: CASSLFPSGAEAFF. The CDR3 DNA follows: TGTGCCAGCAGCTTATTCCCCTCTGGCGCTGAAGCTTTCTTT. The full variable domain, rest sourced from reference TRBV7-6 and TRBJ1-1, is GAGVSQSPRYKVTKRGQDVALRCDPISGHVSLYWYRQALGQGPEFLTYFNYEAQQDKSGLPNDRFSAERPEGSISTLTIQRTEQRDSAMYRCASSLFPSGAEAFFGQGTRLTVV.

This chain joins TRBV7-3 and TRBJ2-2; no definite D call. Germline V gives CDR1 SGHTA, CDR2 FQGTGA. This CDR3 has 16 residues. V was pared by 2 bases and J by 0 bases, with 10 bases between. The CDR3 loop is CASSLGSWANTGELFF. DNA for the CDR3: TGTGCCAGCAGCTTAGGATCATGGGCGAACACCGGGGAGCTGTTTTTT. Supplemented by reference TRBV7-3 and TRBJ2-2, the full variable domain reads GAGVSQTPSNKVTEKGKYVELRCDPISGHTALYWYRQSLGQGPEFLIYFQGTGAADDSGLPNDRFFAVRPEGSVSTLKIQRTERGDSAVYLCASSLGSWANTGELFFGEGSRLTVL.

The chain recombines TRBV9 with TRBJ1-1, with a tentative D call TRBD1 (6 bases). CDR1 and CDR2 from the germline V gene are SGDLS and YYNGEE. V lost 4 bases and J lost 4, with 11 bases in between. The CDR3 is 13 amino acids. The CDR3 DNA reads as TGTGCCAGCAGCCCCGAGGGGGGCACTGAAGCTTTCTTT. Protein product: CASSPEGGTEAFF.

This clone was seen a single time. The rearrangement uses TRBV6-1 and TRBJ1-2; possible D gene TRBD1, 5 bases. The V end was cut by 5 bases, the J end by 1 base, with 14 bases between. Germline V gives CDR1 MNHNS, CDR2 SASEGT. The CDR3 length is 15 residues. CDR3 protein: CASSNAGTVNYGYTF. As DNA, the CDR3 is TGTGCCAGCAGTAACGCCGGGACCGTTAACTATGGCTACACCTTC.

The genes are TRBV25-1 and TRBJ2-1; 8 nucleotides line up with TRBD2. The CDR3 runs to 15 residues. Germline CDR1 and CDR2: MGHDK and SYGVNS. V was clipped by 5 bases and J by 8 bases; unmatched bases: 11. In nucleotides, the CDR3 is TGTGCCAGCAGTTCAACTAGCGGCCTGGGAGATGAGCAGTTCTTC. Translating it yields CASSSTSGLGDEQFF.

V gene TRBV7-2 combines with J gene TRBJ1-2; D is undetermined. The CDR3 runs to 15 residues. V lost 4 bases and J 8 bases, leaving 20 bases between the germline ends. The germline V gene encodes CDR1 SGHTA and CDR2 FQGNSA. The DNA for the CDR3 is TGTGCCAGCAGCTCCCCGGCCGTCGCTCCTCGGGGCTACACCTTC. This translates into CASSSPAVAPRGYTF.

The chain carries TRBV7-8 and TRBJ1-1, with D unresolved. This CDR3 has 16 residues. Per the germline V gene, CDR1 is SGHVS and CDR2 is FQNEAQ. Trimming removed 2 bases from V and 1 base from J, with 14 bases in between. The CDR3 here is CASSLILGGGNTEAFF. The CDR3 nucleotides are TGTGCCAGCAGCTTAATCCTGGGAGGAGGGAACACTGAAGCTTTCTTT. The variable domain in full, completed from reference TRBV7-8 and TRBJ1-1, reads GAGVSQSPRYKVAKRGQDVALRCDPISGHVSLFWYQQALGQGPEFLTYFQNEAQLDKSGLPSDRFFAERPEGSVSTLKIQRTQQEDSAVYLCASSLILGGGNTEAFFGQGTRLTVV.